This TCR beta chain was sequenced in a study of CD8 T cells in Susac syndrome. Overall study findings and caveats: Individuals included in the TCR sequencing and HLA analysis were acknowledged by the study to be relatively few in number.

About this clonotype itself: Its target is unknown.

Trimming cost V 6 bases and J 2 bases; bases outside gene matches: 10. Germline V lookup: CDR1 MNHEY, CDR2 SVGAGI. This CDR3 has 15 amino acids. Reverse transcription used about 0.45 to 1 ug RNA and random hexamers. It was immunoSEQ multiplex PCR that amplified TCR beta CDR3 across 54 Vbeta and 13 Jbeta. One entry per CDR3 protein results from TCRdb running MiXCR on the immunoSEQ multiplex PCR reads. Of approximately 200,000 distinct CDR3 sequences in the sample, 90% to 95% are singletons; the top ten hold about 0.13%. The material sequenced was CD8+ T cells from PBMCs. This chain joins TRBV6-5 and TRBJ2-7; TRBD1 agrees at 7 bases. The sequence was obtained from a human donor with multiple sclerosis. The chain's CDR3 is CASRTGQRYPYEQYF. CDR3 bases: TGTGCCAGCAGGACGGGACAGAGATATCCCTACGAGCAGTACTTC.